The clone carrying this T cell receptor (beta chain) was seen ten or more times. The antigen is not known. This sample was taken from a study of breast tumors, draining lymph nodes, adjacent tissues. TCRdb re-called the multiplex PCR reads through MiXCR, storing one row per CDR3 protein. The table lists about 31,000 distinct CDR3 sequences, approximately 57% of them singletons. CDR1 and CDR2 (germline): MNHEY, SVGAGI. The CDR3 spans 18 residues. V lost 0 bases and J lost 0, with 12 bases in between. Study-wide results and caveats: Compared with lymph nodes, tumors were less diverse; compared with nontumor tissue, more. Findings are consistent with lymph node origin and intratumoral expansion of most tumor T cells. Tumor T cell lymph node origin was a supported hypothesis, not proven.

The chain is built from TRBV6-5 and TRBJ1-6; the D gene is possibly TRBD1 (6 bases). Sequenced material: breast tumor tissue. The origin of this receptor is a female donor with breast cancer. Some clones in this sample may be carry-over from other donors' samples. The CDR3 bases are TGTGCCAGCAGTTACTCAGGGGGGCTCAGCTCCTATAATTCACCCCTCCACTTT. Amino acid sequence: CASSYSGGLSSYNSPLHF.